The next 7 T cell receptor delta chains were all read from a single sample in a study of γδ T cells in repeated Plasmodium falciparum infection. TCRdb re-called the multiplex PCR reads with CATT. Here the sample spans 55,000 to 70,000 delta-chain clones, approximately 1.5% being singletons. Bulk repertoires came from Vgamma9/Vdelta2+ or Vdelta2-negative gammadelta T cells flow-sorted from PBMC. The sequenced sample was gamma-delta T cells from blood. The source of these receptors is a pool of human donors (malaria-infected and uninfected, not separated).

For this clone: The mismatch at residue 13 between this DNA's translation and the TCRdb protein of a much larger clone likely reflects a read error; the protein shown is translated from the DNA. The chain has TRDV1 and TRDJ1, with a weak D call TRDD2 (6 bases). No J gene is reported in TCRdb; it was inferred here by comparing the DNA with germline. Germline CDR1 TSWWSYY, CDR2 QGS. The CDR3 has 20 residues. Here the CDR3 reads CALVEPPPFLFGRSPDKLIF. The CDR3 nucleotides are TGTGCTCTTGTGGAACCCCCCCCTTTCCTATTCGGTCGTTCCCCTGATAAACTCATCTTT.

This clone was observed many times. The gene calls are TRDV1 and TRDJ1, with a weak D call TRDD2 (6 bases). Looked up from germline, CDR1 is TSWWSYY and CDR2 is QGS. CDR3 length: 17 amino acids. V was shortened by 3 bases and J by 1 base, with 18 bases between the two germline ends. CDR3 nucleotides: TGTGCTCTTGGGGAGGCCTTCCCAATGTACGTCACCGATAAACTCATCTTT. Translating it yields CALGEAFPMYVTDKLIF.

As regards this clone: TCRdb has a much larger clone's protein, which differs at residue 11 from the translation of this DNA, likely because of a read error; what is shown is the protein translated from the DNA. J is TRDJ3 and V is TRDV2, with a weak D call TRDD2 (5 bases). The J gene was missing in TCRdb and was found by matching the end of the DNA to germline. Germline CDR1 GEAIGNYY, CDR2 EKD. This CDR3 has 18 residues. DNA of the CDR3: TGTGCCTGTGACACCGTGGGTCCTAGCTCCCGGGACACCCGACAGATGTTTTTC. Amino acid sequence: CACDTVGPSSRDTRQMFF.

In this sample, this clone turned up many times. The TCRdb protein comes from a much larger clone and disagrees with this DNA's translation at residue 11, likely due to a read error; the protein given here is derived from the DNA. This chain connects TRDV3 to TRDJ1, with D possibly TRDD2 on 6 matching bases. The CDR3 loop spans 19 amino acids. Germline CDR1 TVYSNPD, CDR2 GDNSRS (reference sequence). The germline V and J ends were trimmed by 0 bases and 7 bases, with 33 bases remaining between them. CDR3 in amino acids: CAFSPRHPTNSSVLVKLIF. The CDR3 bases are TGTGCCTTTAGCCCCAGACATCCTACGAACTCCTCGGTACTAGTTAAACTCATCTTT.

This clone was detected many times. The rearrangement uses TRDV3 and TRDJ1; 13 bases match TRDD3. Germline-derived CDR1 and CDR2 are TVYSNPD and GDNSRS (reference sequence). Trimming took 3 bases from V and 3 from J; bases not matched to a gene: 19. The CDR3 length is 19 residues. CDR3 protein: CALAKGPYWGIRKADKLIF. CDR3 nucleotides: TGTGCCTTAGCCAAGGGACCATACTGGGGGATACGCAAAGCCGATAAACTCATCTTT.

This clone was seen many times. TCRdb records a much larger clone's protein for this DNA, with a difference at residue 9 that likely arises from a read error; the protein given is the translation of the DNA. The chain links TRDV1 to TRDJ1; D is undetermined. This CDR3 comprises 12 residues. Germline lookup yields CDR1 TSWWSYY and CDR2 QGS. This chain's CDR3 is CALGERTDELIF. Here the CDR3 DNA reads TGTGCTCTTGGGGAACGAACCGATGAACTCATCTTT.

Remarks on this clone: The translation of this DNA and the TCRdb protein of a much larger clone differ at residue 5, probably owing to a read error; the protein shown here is translated from the DNA. CDR3: CALGYSTGIYWGTRGTDKLIF. CDR3 bases: TGTGCTCTTGGGTATTCTACGGGAATTTACTGGGGGACTAGGGGGACCGATAAACTCATCTTT. This sequence joins TRDV1 and TRDJ1, with TRDD3 matching over 9 bases. The germline V gene encodes CDR1 TSWWSYY and CDR2 QGS. Germline trimming cut 5 bases from V and 2 bases from J; bases unmatched to any gene: 24. The CDR3 is made up of 21 amino acids.